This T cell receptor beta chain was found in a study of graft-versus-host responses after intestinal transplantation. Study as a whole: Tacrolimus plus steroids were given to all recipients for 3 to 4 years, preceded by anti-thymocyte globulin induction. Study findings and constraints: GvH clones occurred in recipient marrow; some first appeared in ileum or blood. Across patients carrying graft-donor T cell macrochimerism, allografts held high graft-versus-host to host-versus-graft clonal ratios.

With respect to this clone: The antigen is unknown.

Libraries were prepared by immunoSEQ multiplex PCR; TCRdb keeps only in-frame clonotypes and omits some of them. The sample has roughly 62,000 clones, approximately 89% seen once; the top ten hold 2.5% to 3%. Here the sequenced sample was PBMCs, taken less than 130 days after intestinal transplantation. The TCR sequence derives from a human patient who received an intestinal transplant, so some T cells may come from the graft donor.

CDR3 sequence (DNA): TGCGCCAGCAGCCCTTCGACAGGGAAGAACACCGGGGAGCTGTTTTTT. Translation: CASSPSTGKNTGELFF. The rearrangement joins TRBV5-1 to TRBJ2-2; 7 bases line up with TRBD1. This CDR3 region has 16 residues. V was clipped by 4 bases and J by 1 base; unmatched bases: 7. Germline values: CDR1 SGHRS, CDR2 YFSETQ.